The source of this T cell receptor beta chain is a study of T-cell memory formation after mild COVID-19. Findings of the study overall: Clones which contracted sat mainly in CM and EM if CD4+, and in EMRA if CD8+. Some clones that responded were present in memory (sampled pre-infection), which suggests cross-reactive memory joined.

Barcoded TCR alpha and TCR beta cDNA libraries with UMIs came from 5'RACE using constant-segment primers. TCRdb ran MiXCR on the 5' RACE reads and lists one entry per CDR3 protein. This table has roughly 200,000 distinct CDR3 sequences, 7.5% to 10% appearing once. Germline V gene sequence: CDR1 LGHDT, CDR2 YNNKEL (reference sequence). CDR3 length equals 13 residues. With 5 bases removed from V and 3 bases from J, the gap between germline ends came to 11 bases. About this clonotype itself: Its antigen is as yet unknown.

The source of this sequence is a man aged 18 to 30 who had mild COVID-19 (a few samples of this study predate the infection). Cell type and time point are not known. Sequenced material: PBMCs or a T cell subset sorted from them (not recorded which). V usage is TRBV3-1 and J usage is TRBJ2-7; D tentatively reads TRBD1 or TRBD2 (6 bases each). The CDR3 DNA sequence: TGTGCCAGCAGCTTCGAGGGGGGCTACGAGCAGTACTTC. This gives the protein CASSFEGGYEQYF.